The 8 T cell receptor beta chains below all came from one sample that was sequenced in a study of blood T cell repertoires in COVID-19 (dated by TCRdb to the early 2020s). Receptors were amplified or captured by the immunoSEQ multiplex PCR assay. In its TCRdb copy, this immuneACCESS table keeps in-frame sequences only and misses some clones. Where compared with another copy, unresolved V genes explain less than half of these, and the others have no known cause. For this sample there are 130,000 or so clones; approximately 89% appear just once. 3.5% to 5% of the sample is held by the ten biggest clonotypes. Sequencing was carried out using peripheral blood. Source of these receptors: a human donor in a cohort sampled during active COVID-19.

The genes are TRBV5-1 and TRBJ2-2; the D is unclear. The CDR3 contains 16 residues. Between the trimmed V and J ends, which lost 2 bases and 0 bases, there was a span of 11 bases. Looked up from germline, CDR1 is SGHRS and CDR2 is YFSETQ. As DNA, the CDR3 is TGCGCCAGCAGCTTTATCACACCCGCGAACACCGGGGAGCTGTTTTTT. Amino acid sequence: CASSFITPANTGELFF.

The genes are TRBV6-5 and TRBJ2-5; 9 nucleotides match TRBD2. This CDR3 is built from 15 residues. The ends lost 2 bases at V and 5 bases at J; junction bases unmatched: 6. Looked up from germline, CDR1 is MNHEY and CDR2 is SVGAGI. CDR3 residues: CASSYAGGPEETQYF. CDR3 bases: TGTGCCAGCAGTTACGCGGGAGGGCCGGAGGAGACCCAGTACTTC.

This clone has a handful of counts. V usage is TRBV4-1 and J usage is TRBJ2-7; 9 nucleotides match TRBD2. J gave up 5 bases and V 4 bases, and 15 bases lay outside the gene matches. The CDR3 has 17 residues. Germline CDR1 reads MGHRA; CDR2 reads YSYEKL. The CDR3 loop reads CASSPFYGRGGLNEQYF. The DNA for the CDR3 is TGCGCCAGCAGCCCATTCTATGGGCGGGGGGGGCTGAACGAGCAGTACTTC.

J is TRBJ2-3 and V is TRBV7-2; TRBD2 matches at 12 bases. Germline values: CDR1 SGHTA, CDR2 FQGNSA. Trimming cost V 5 bases and J 0 bases; bases outside gene matches: 6. The CDR3 loop spans 17 amino acids. The CDR3, as DNA: TGTGCCAGCAGCCCCCAGGGGACTAGCGGGAGCACAGATACGCAGTATTTT. Translated: CASSPQGTSGSTDTQYF.

The chain combines TRBV30 with TRBJ1-6; unclear D gene. Germline values: CDR1 GTSNPN, CDR2 SVGIG (reference sequence). V was clipped by 5 bases and J by 5 bases, with 10 bases between them. This CDR3 is 13 amino acids long. The CDR3 reads CAWRRENNSPLHF. In DNA form, the CDR3 reads TGTGCCTGGCGACGGGAAAATAATTCACCCCTCCACTTT. Full variable domain (missing parts from reference TRBV30 and TRBJ1-6): SQTIHQWPATLVQPVGSPLSLECTVEGTSNPNLYWYRQAAGRGLQLLFYSVGIGQISSEVPQNLSASRPQDRQFILSSKKLLLSDSGFYLCAWRRENNSPLHFGNGTRLTVT.

Written as DNA, the CDR3 is TGTGCCAGCAGCTTAGTTTCGGGAGGGGATGAGACCCAGTACTTC. Encoded protein: CASSLVSGGDETQYF. The V and J genes are TRBV7-7 and TRBJ2-5, with TRBD2 identical over 8 bases. Germline CDR1 and CDR2: SSHAT and FNYEAQ (reference sequence). Trimming removed 1 base from V and 5 bases from J; junction bases left unmatched: 6. The CDR3 totals 15 residues.

J is TRBJ1-1 and V is TRBV5-6; unclear D gene. The V gene's germline CDR1 is SGHDT and CDR2 YYEEEE. This CDR3 is built from 12 residues. With 7 bases removed from V and 0 bases from J, the gap between germline ends came to 7 bases. As DNA, the CDR3 is TGTGCCAGCGGGAGACTGAACACTGAAGCTTTCTTT. Translating gives CASGRLNTEAFF.

CDR3 region: CASSHGQGARNEQFF. The CDR3 region has the DNA TGTGCCAGCAGTCATGGCCAGGGGGCGCGAAATGAGCAGTTCTTC. The chain links TRBV6-2 or TRBV6-3 to TRBJ2-1; 8 bases match TRBD1. The CDR3 sequence is 15 residues long. The V gene end was trimmed by 5 bases and the J gene end by 7 bases; junction bases not matched to a gene: 10. Germline-derived CDR1 and CDR2 are MNHEY and SVGEGT.